A single sample is the source of the 6 T cell receptor beta chains below, sequenced in a study of T-cell memory formation after mild COVID-19. TCRdb re-analysed the 5' RACE reads in MiXCR, keeping a single row per CDR3 protein. Here the sample spans 240,000 or so distinct CDR3 sequences, 8% to 9.5% being singletons. The sequenced sample was PBMCs or a T cell subset sorted from them (not recorded which). These receptors were taken from a man between 18 and 29 years old who had mild COVID-19 (a few samples of this study predate the infection). Cell type and time point are not known.

This clonotype appeared a few times. Written as DNA, the CDR3 is TGTGCCAGCAGGCCCACAGGGGGCGCGAAGTACTTC. Its translation: CASRPTGGAKYF. This chain connects TRBV12-3 or TRBV12-4 to TRBJ2-7, with 9 nucleotides matching TRBD1. J was trimmed by 11 bases and V by 6 bases; bases with no gene match: 8. This CDR3 comprises 12 residues.

This clonotype has at least ten counts. The genes are TRBV7-2 and TRBJ2-5; no firm D call. CDR3 length: 13 residues. Germline values: CDR1 SGHTA, CDR2 FQGNSA. V lost 5 bases and J lost 4, with 11 bases in between. CDR3 region: CASSDNAGETQYF. CDR3 nucleotide sequence: TGTGCCAGCAGCGATAACGCTGGAGAGACCCAGTACTTC.

V gene TRBV4-2 combines with J gene TRBJ1-1, with D unclear. Trimming took off 0 bases at V and 6 bases at J, with 17 bases between the two ends. Per the germline V gene, CDR1 is LGHNA and CDR2 is YNFKEQ. This CDR3 comprises 16 residues. DNA for the CDR3: TGTGCCAGCAGCCAAGATGAAGCTCGGGCTCGGGCTGAAGCTTTCTTT. Translation: CASSQDEARARAEAFF.

This clonotype was picked up a small number of times. The V gene is TRBV5-1, the J gene TRBJ2-3; the D is unclear. CDR3 length: 14 amino acids. V shed 7 bases and J shed 1 base, with 13 bases lying between them. The V gene's germline CDR1 is SGHRS and CDR2 YFSETQ. CDR3 coding DNA: TGCGCCAGCGCCCCGATACTTGGCACAGATACGCAGTATTTT. Its translation: CASAPILGTDTQYF.

The chain uses TRBV12-3 or TRBV12-4 and TRBJ1-1; D is perhaps TRBD1 (6 bases). The CDR3 is made up of 12 amino acids. Trimming took 5 bases from V and 13 from J, leaving 17 bases between them. The CDR3: CASSRLQGRGFF. CDR3 sequence (DNA): TGTGCCAGCAGTCGACTGCAGGGCAGGGGTTTCTTT.

This chain connects TRBV3-1 to TRBJ1-1, with a weak D call TRBD1 (5 bases). The V and J ends lost 5 bases and 9 bases respectively, with 25 bases between them. The CDR3 covers 16 residues. Germline V gene sequence: CDR1 LGHDT, CDR2 YNNKEL (reference sequence). DNA for the CDR3: TGTGCCAGCAGCTCGAGATTACAAGGGGTGGGGAGTAAAGCTTTCTTT. Amino acids: CASSSRLQGVGSKAFF.